Detailed here is one T cell receptor (beta chain). Its antigen remains undetermined. No base quality values were provided; no much bigger clone lies one nucleotide off. The data originate from a study of blood T cell repertoires in COVID-19 (dated by TCRdb to 2019 to 2021). Regarding the study in general: Collaborator samples came from the United States, Italy and Spain and covered acute and convalescent phases of COVID-19. The material from the prospective study consisted of cDNA or gDNA derived from T cells, B-cell-depleted T cells, or PBMCs. Deeply sampled blood TCRbeta repertoires from subjects exposed to, actively infected with, or recovered from COVID-19 were included in the dataset. The repertoires were released in a freely available public database meant as a resource for research on the immune response to SARS-CoV-2. The samples were drawn from the first 160 participants of the ongoing ImmuneRACE study and from 1,254 subjects provided by 6 global collaborators. Nearly every sample came with metadata listing a de-identified subject ID, COVID-19 status, age in years and sex. HLA class I and class II types, where available, came from metadata supplied by the sample provider rather than from assay-based typing. Here is what the overall study found, with its caveats: The quantity of clinical and demographic metadata differed by source and by participant and was supplied without curation.

TCRbeta CDR3 regions were amplified from genomic DNA using the immunoSEQ Assay, a bias-controlled multiplex PCR. The original methods were these. The number of nucleated cells in each sample was estimated from the amplification of reference gene primers within the assay. Sequence reads were collapsed and filtered to measure the absolute abundance of every unique TCRbeta CDR3 rearrangement. Productive Simpson clonality was computed per sample as the square root of Simpson's diversity index over productive rearrangements. Sourced from immuneACCESS, this table was stored by TCRdb with only in-frame sequences that have V and J called. A share of the clones is absent; for the studies checked, an unresolved V gene accounts for under half, and the remainder has no known explanation. V, J and clone size are taken as reported in that table, and D and trimming were inferred from the DNA itself. This sample is represented by around 300,000 clones; approximately 93% of them were singletons. The ten largest clones add up to over 2% of the sample.

Trimming accounts for 9 bases at V and 1 base at J, while the number of junction bases matched to no gene is 5. The CDR3 runs 15 amino acids, cysteine and phenylalanine included. The kept DNA is CDR3 alone, 45 bases in frame from the first base. The germline V gene encodes CDR1 LNHDA and CDR2 SQIVND (reference sequence). At one collaborating source in Seattle, patients were enrolled during active infection and were followed longitudinally through the course of disease. Each collaborating institution followed its own protocols to collect whole blood in K2EDTA tubes. For TCRbeta analysis, collaborators shipped samples as frozen whole blood, isolated PBMCs, or DNA extracted from either of those sample types.

This TCR was recovered from a woman aged 30 to 39 with COVID-19, enrolled during active disease. Sequenced material: peripheral blood. In this chain, TRBV19 is recombined with TRBJ2-2, and 10 junctional nucleotides match TRBD1. CDR3 region: CASRTGGVNTGELFF. DNA sequence: TGTGCCAGCAGGACAGGGGGAGTGAACACCGGGGAGCTGTTTTTT.